This TCR beta chain was observed in a study of T cells in Graves' hyperthyroidism and ophthalmopathy. Hyperthyroidism patients were newly diagnosed, had disease duration under 2 months, and were aged 18 to 65 years. TCR beta CDR3 region amplification was performed from RNA transcripts. The TCR CDR3 was amplified in a first-round RT-PCR using the HTBI primer set. TCRdb itself ran the multiplex PCR reads through MiXCR, one entry per CDR3 protein. The sample includes 300,000 to 450,000 distinct CDR3 sequences, 15% to 17% of them seen just once. V shed 4 bases, J shed 5 bases, and the junction held 5 bases outside the gene matches. The CDR3 sequence is 13 residues long. CDR1 is ENHRY, CDR2 SYGVKD, per germline. This clonotype was picked up many times.

The chain carries TRBV10-3 and TRBJ2-7; TRBD1 matches 7 bases. This clonotype was sampled from a woman in her late teens or twenties with Graves' hyperthyroidism that later progressed to Graves' ophthalmopathy. The sequencing sample was made of blood. The DNA of the CDR3 is TGTGCCATCAGTGTACAGGGGAACCACGAGCAGTACTTC. Protein sequence: CAISVQGNHEQYF.